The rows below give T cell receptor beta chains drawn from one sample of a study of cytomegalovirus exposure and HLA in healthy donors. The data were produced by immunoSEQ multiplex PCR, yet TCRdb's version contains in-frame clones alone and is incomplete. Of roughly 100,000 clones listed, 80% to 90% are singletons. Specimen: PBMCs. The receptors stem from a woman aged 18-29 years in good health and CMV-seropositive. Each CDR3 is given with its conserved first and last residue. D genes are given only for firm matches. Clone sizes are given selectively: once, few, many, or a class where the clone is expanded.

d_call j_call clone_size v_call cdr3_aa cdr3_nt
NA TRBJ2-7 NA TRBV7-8 CASSLAQVGEQVYEQYF TGTGCCAGCAGCTTAGCCCAGGTTGGCGAACAGGTCTACGAGCAGTACTTC
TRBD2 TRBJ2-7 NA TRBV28 CASSSPSGGSGRALNEQYF TGTGCCAGCAGCTCGCCCAGCGGGGGTAGCGGGAGGGCCTTGAACGAGCAGTACTTC
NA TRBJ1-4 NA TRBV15 CATSREGGPYEKLFF TGTGCCACCAGCAGAGAGGGGGGACCGTATGAAAAACTGTTTTTT
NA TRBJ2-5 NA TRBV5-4 CATHRGGQETQYF TGTGCCACCCACCGAGGCGGACAAGAGACCCAGTACTTC
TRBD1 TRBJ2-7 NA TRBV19 CASSNPGQGWEQYF TGTGCCAGTAGTAATCCGGGACAGGGATGGGAGCAGTACTTC
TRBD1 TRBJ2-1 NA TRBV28 CASKETGSYNEQFF TGTGCCAGCAAAGAGACAGGGTCCTACAATGAGCAGTTCTTC
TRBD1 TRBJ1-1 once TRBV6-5 CASGQGRTEAFF TGTGCCAGCGGACAGGGGCGCACTGAAGCTTTCTTT
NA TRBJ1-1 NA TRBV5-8 CASSLDTGIGGTEAFF TGTGCCAGCAGCTTGGACACAGGGATTGGGGGCACTGAAGCTTTCTTT
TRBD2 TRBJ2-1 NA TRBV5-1 CASSPVAGGGHNEQFF TGCGCCAGCAGTCCCGTAGCGGGAGGGGGCCACAATGAGCAGTTCTTC
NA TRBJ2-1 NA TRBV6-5 CASSSRGAGYNEQFF TGTGCCAGCAGTTCCCGGGGGGCGGGTTACAATGAGCAGTTCTTC
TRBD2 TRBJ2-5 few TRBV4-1 CASSRTPNSGRLEETQYF TGCGCCAGCAGCCGGACTCCCAATAGCGGGAGACTGGAGGAGACCCAGTACTTC
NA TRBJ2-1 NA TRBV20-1 CSGGLITEQFF TGCAGTGGTGGCCTGATAACCGAGCAGTTCTTC
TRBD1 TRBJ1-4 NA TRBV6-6 CASTEGQTSNEKLFF TGTGCCAGCACTGAGGGACAGACTTCTAATGAAAAACTGTTTTTT
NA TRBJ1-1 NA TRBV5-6 CASSWGVVTEAFF TGTGCCAGCAGCTGGGGGGTCGTGACTGAAGCTTTCTTT
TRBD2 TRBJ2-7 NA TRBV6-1 CASSAELAGGPYEQYF TGTGCCAGCAGTGCCGAGCTAGCGGGAGGGCCCTACGAGCAGTACTTC
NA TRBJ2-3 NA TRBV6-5 CASSQTDTQYF TGTGCCAGTTCACAAACAGATACGCAGTATTTT
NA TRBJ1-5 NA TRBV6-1 CASSETGIGQPQHF TGTGCCAGCAGCGAAACAGGGATCGGTCAGCCCCAGCATTTT
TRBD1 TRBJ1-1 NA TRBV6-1 CASSEWGQRNTEAFF TGTGCCAGCAGTGAATGGGGACAGCGGAACACTGAAGCTTTCTTT
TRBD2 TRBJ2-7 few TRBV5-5 CASSTWVGGSYEQYF TGTGCCAGCAGCACGTGGGTGGGGGGGTCCTACGAGCAGTACTTC
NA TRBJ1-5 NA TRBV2 CASSEWAGENQPQHF TGTGCCAGCAGTGAATGGGCAGGGGAGAATCAGCCCCAGCATTTT